The 8 T cell receptor beta chains below were found in one sample sequenced in a study of shared clonotypes between healthy human individuals. Data came from immunoSEQ multiplex PCR; TCRdb stores just in-frame clones and leaves some out. The sample records some 1,600,000 clones, 98% being singletons. Specimen: naive CD4+ T cells sorted from blood. This sample's subset: CD45RA+ positively selected. All receptors come from a man aged 25-45 years in good health.

V is TRBV2 and J is TRBJ2-1, with 7 bases matching TRBD2. V shed 9 bases and J 7 bases; nucleotides not matched to a gene: 15. This CDR3 spans 15 amino acids. The V gene's germline CDR1 is SNHLY and CDR2 FYNNEI. For the CDR3, the DNA is TGTGCCAGAAGGAACGGGGCGGGAGCGGAAAATGAGCAGTTCTTC. Protein sequence: CARRNGAGAENEQFF.

The V and J genes are TRBV7-3 and TRBJ2-2; D call uncertain. The length of the CDR3 is 15 residues. Trimming removed 1 base at V and 5 bases at J, with 11 bases between. CDR1 and CDR2 (germline): SGHTA, FQGTGA. CDR3 DNA: TGTGCCAGCAGCTTAAAGGCTAGAACAACCGGGGAGCTGTTTTTT. It specifies CASSLKARTTGELFF.

The chain uses TRBV30 and TRBJ1-4; possibly TRBD1 for D (5 bases). CDR1 and CDR2 from the germline V gene are GTSNPN and SVGIG (reference sequence). CDR3 length: 14 amino acids. Trimming took 3 bases from V and 5 from J, leaving 13 bases between them. CDR3 DNA: TGTGCCTGGAGGTCGGGACTGATAAATGAAAAACTGTTTTTT. Translating it yields CAWRSGLINEKLFF.

This clone appeared once. This chain links TRBV7-8 with TRBJ2-5, with D unclear. CDR1 and CDR2 (germline): SGHVS, FQNEAQ. The CDR3 is made up of 14 amino acids. Trimming took 2 bases from V and 2 from J, leaving 9 bases between them. CDR3 loop: CASSLQTEQETQYF. CDR3 in DNA: TGTGCCAGCAGCTTACAGACTGAACAAGAGACCCAGTACTTC.

This clone appeared once. J is TRBJ2-7 and V is TRBV27, with 14 bases lining up with TRBD2. The CDR3 covers 16 residues. Germline assignment: CDR1 MNHEY and CDR2 SMNVEV (reference sequence). Losses at the gene ends were 3 bases for V and 7 bases for J; bases not matched to a gene: 8. CDR3: CASSLGLAGASGEQYF. The CDR3 DNA is TGTGCCAGCAGTTTGGGACTAGCGGGAGCTTCGGGGGAGCAGTACTTC.

The J gene is TRBJ2-1, the V gene TRBV27; 14 positions agree with TRBD2. The CDR3 loop spans 18 amino acids. V lost 6 bases to trimming and J lost 3 bases; unmatched junction nucleotides: 10. Germline lookup yields CDR1 MNHEY and CDR2 SMNVEV (reference sequence). CDR3 residues: CASSQYGTSGSGYNEQFF. As DNA, the CDR3 is TGTGCCAGCAGCCAATACGGGACTAGCGGGAGCGGCTACAATGAGCAGTTCTTC.

The chain employs TRBV9 and TRBJ2-1; the match to TRBD2 covers 9 bases. CDR1 is SGDLS and CDR2 is YYNGEE in the germline V gene. The CDR3 consists of 16 residues. Trimming at V came to 4 bases and at J to 1 base, leaving 6 bases not matched to a gene. CDR3 nucleotides: TGTGCCAGCAGCCCAAGGACTAGCGCGTCCTACAATGAGCAGTTCTTC. This encodes CASSPRTSASYNEQFF. The variable domain in full, with the rest retrieved from reference TRBV9 and TRBJ2-1, is DSGVTQTPKHLITATGQRVTLRCSPRSGDLSVYWYQQSLDQGLQFLIQYYNGEERAKGNILERFSAQQFPDLHSELNLSSLELGDSALYFCASSPRTSASYNEQFFGPGTRLTVL.

The genes are TRBV28 and TRBJ2-7; D may be TRBD1 or TRBD2 (5 bases each). Germline CDR1 and CDR2: MDHEN and SYDVKM. The CDR3 spans 16 residues. Trimming cost V 6 bases and J 1 base, with 19 bases left between them. CDR3 bases: TGTGCCAGCAGGCGGACCGGGACGCAACCATCCTACGAGCAGTACTTC. Amino acid sequence: CASRRTGTQPSYEQYF.